The rows below give T cell receptor beta chains drawn from one sample of a study of cytomegalovirus exposure and HLA in healthy donors. Profiling relied on immunoSEQ multiplex PCR, and the TCRdb table lists in-frame clones only, not all of them. The sample includes about 140,000 clones, around three quarters of them seen just once. The sequenced sample was PBMCs. The receptors were sampled from a man between 18 and 35 years old in good health and CMV-seronegative. The CDR3 runs from the conserved cysteine through the conserved F or W. The D gene is left open where the match is weak. Clone size is not always given. Where it is, it says once, few, many or a class for expanded clones.

j_call,d_call,cdr3_length,clone_size,v_call,cdr3_nt,cdr3_aa
TRBJ1-2,TRBD1,13,NA,TRBV7-9,TGTGCCAGCAGCTCCTCAGGGGACAGTGGCTACACCTTC,CASSSSGDSGYTF
TRBJ2-5,NA,14,NA,TRBV5-6,TGTGCCAGCAGCTTGGGGGGAGGCCAAGAGACCCAGTACTTC,CASSLGGGQETQYF
TRBJ1-5,TRBD1,21,NA,TRBV19,TGTGCCAGTAGGGAGGAATCTCTTCCGGGACAGCAATACTATAGCAATCAGCCCCAGCATTTT,CASREESLPGQQYYSNQPQHF
TRBJ2-1,NA,17,NA,TRBV7-9,TGTGCCAGCAGCAATCCCCGCGACAGAACGATCTACAATGAGCAGTTCTTC,CASSNPRDRTIYNEQFF
TRBJ1-4,TRBD1,14,NA,TRBV2,TGTGCCAGCAGCCTACAGGGGGCAGGTGAAAAACTGTTTTTT,CASSLQGAGEKLFF
TRBJ2-5,TRBD1,15,NA,TRBV29-1,TGCAGCGTAGCAGACAGGGCGTGGGTTCGGGAGACCCAGTACTTC,CSVADRAWVRETQYF
TRBJ1-2,TRBD1,13,NA,TRBV7-2,TGTGCCAGCAGCGACAGGGGAGGATATGGCTACACCTTC,CASSDRGGYGYTF
TRBJ2-7,NA,13,few,TRBV2,TGTGCCAGCAGTGGTCCCCGGGGGTACGAGCAGTACTTC,CASSGPRGYEQYF
TRBJ1-4,NA,16,NA,TRBV7-9,TGTGCCAGCAGTTTGAATGTACGGAGAACTAATGAAAAACTGTTTTTT,CASSLNVRRTNEKLFF
TRBJ2-7,NA,16,NA,TRBV7-6,TGTGCCAGCAGCTTAGAGGGGGGGGGCCTCGGATACGAGCAGTACTTC,CASSLEGGGLGYEQYF
TRBJ2-2,TRBD1,13,NA,TRBV29-1,TGCAGCGCAGACAGGGGTAATACCGGGGAGCTGTTTTTT,CSADRGNTGELFF
TRBJ1-2,NA,15,NA,TRBV4-2,TGTGCCAGCAGCCAAGATCTTGCATCGGACTATGGCTACACCTTC,CASSQDLASDYGYTF
TRBJ2-3,TRBD2,17,NA,TRBV27,TGTGCCAGCAGTTATGTGGTGACTAGCGGGGTTTCATATACGCAGTATTTT,CASSYVVTSGVSYTQYF
TRBJ2-7,TRBD1,14,once,TRBV19,TGTGCCAGTAGTATGGGGACAGCAACCTACGAGCAGTACTTC,CASSMGTATYEQYF
TRBJ1-6,NA,15,NA,TRBV25-1,TGTGCCAGCAGAGAATATGGTGGGGAGGACTCACCCCTCCACTTT,CASREYGGEDSPLHF
TRBJ1-1,NA,15,NA,TRBV5-6,TGTGCCAGCAGCTTAGTTCAGGGGTGGGACACTGAAGCTTTCTTT,CASSLVQGWDTEAFF
TRBJ2-7,TRBD2,15,NA,TRBV7-9,TGTGCCAGCAGCGGACCCACGGGGCTAGCGGGGGAGCAGTACTTC,CASSGPTGLAGEQYF
TRBJ2-5,TRBD1,13,NA,TRBV30,TGTGCCTGGGGGGGACAGGGAAAAGAGACCCAGTACTTC,CAWGGQGKETQYF
TRBJ2-7,TRBD1,16,few,TRBV6-5,TGTGCCAGCAGTTACTCGCCGGGACAGCGAGCCTACGAGCAGTACTTC,CASSYSPGQRAYEQYF
TRBJ2-3,TRBD2,16,NA,TRBV4-3,TGCGCCAGCAGCCGAACCGGGACTAGCGGGGGGGATACGCAGTATTTT,CASSRTGTSGGDTQYF
TRBJ1-4,TRBD1,16,few,TRBV11-1,TGTGCCAGCAGCCAAAGAACAGGGGCGGATCGGGAAAAACTGTTTTTT,CASSQRTGADREKLFF
TRBJ2-5,NA,13,NA,TRBV6-6,TGTGCCAGCAGTGGGGACAACCAAGAGACCCAGTACTTC,CASSGDNQETQYF
TRBJ1-2,TRBD1,14,NA,TRBV10-2,TGCGCCAGCATTAGACCGGGACAGGGGTCTGGCTACACCTTC,CASIRPGQGSGYTF
TRBJ1-2,TRBD1,14,NA,TRBV5-1,TGCGCCAGCAGCGGGACAGGGCTTAACTATGGCTACACCTTC,CASSGTGLNYGYTF
TRBJ1-1,NA,15,NA,TRBV5-4,TGTGCCAGCAGCCGCGCGGACAGTTGGAACACTGAAGCTTTCTTT,CASSRADSWNTEAFF
TRBJ2-1,TRBD1,16,NA,TRBV13,TGTGCCAGCAGCTCCAGGGACAGGGGGGGGTACAATGAGCAGTTCTTC,CASSSRDRGGYNEQFF
TRBJ1-5,NA,13,NA,TRBV30,TGTGCCTGGGAGGGCAGTAGTGGTCAGCCCCAGCATTTT,CAWEGSSGQPQHF
TRBJ1-2,NA,13,NA,TRBV5-1,TGCGCCAGCAGCTTGAGCAGGGAGGGGGGCTACACCTTC,CASSLSREGGYTF
TRBJ1-1,NA,18,NA,TRBV4-1,TGCGCCAGCAGCCACCCTTTACCAAGTAGAGACAGGAGCACTGAAGCTTTCTTT,CASSHPLPSRDRSTEAFF
TRBJ2-1,TRBD1,14,NA,TRBV19,TGTGCCAGTCCATCCGGACAGGGGGAGAATGAGCAGTTCTTC,CASPSGQGENEQFF
TRBJ1-2,NA,12,NA,TRBV5-1,TGCGCCAGCAGGCCCGGGACATATGGCTACACCTTC,CASRPGTYGYTF
TRBJ2-2,TRBD1,15,NA,TRBV28,TGTGCCAGCAGTTCTTGGACAGGGGCCACCGGGGAGCTGTTTTTT,CASSSWTGATGELFF
TRBJ1-2,NA,13,NA,TRBV6-5,TGTGCCAGCAGTCGGACAGAACGCTATGGCTACACCTTC,CASSRTERYGYTF
TRBJ2-3,TRBD2,14,NA,TRBV5-1,TGCGCCAGCAGCTTTAGCGGGGGGACAGATACGCAGTATTTT,CASSFSGGTDTQYF
TRBJ2-1,TRBD1,15,NA,TRBV5-6,TGTGCCAGCAGCTTGGGGGGACAGTCCTACAATGAGCAGTTCTTC,CASSLGGQSYNEQFF
TRBJ1-2,TRBD1,14,NA,TRBV29-1,TGCAGCGTTGAGACGGACAGGGCCGCACGGGGCTACACCTTC,CSVETDRAARGYTF
TRBJ2-3,NA,15,few,TRBV7-3,TGTGCCAGCAGCCCCGGGACACTCCACACAGATACGCAGTATTTT,CASSPGTLHTDTQYF
TRBJ2-2,NA,11,NA,TRBV20-1,TGCAGTGCTATAAACACCGGGGAGCTGTTTTTT,CSAINTGELFF
TRBJ1-2,NA,15,NA,TRBV4-1,TGCGCCAGCAGCCACCCAGCCCGGGGGGACTATGGCTACACCTTC,CASSHPARGDYGYTF
TRBJ2-3,NA,16,NA,TRBV18,TGTGCCAGCGCGTACCTATCAGGGGTCGGCACAGATACGCAGTATTTT,CASAYLSGVGTDTQYF
TRBJ2-3,NA,15,NA,TRBV4-2,TGTGCCAGCAGCCACCGGGCAGGGCCAACAGATACGCAGTATTTT,CASSHRAGPTDTQYF
TRBJ1-2,TRBD1,14,NA,TRBV7-9,TGTGCCAGCAGCGGGACAGGGGGAAACTATGGCTACACCTTC,CASSGTGGNYGYTF
TRBJ1-5,NA,18,NA,TRBV19,TGTGCCAGTAGTATGGTTAAGTTCGTCGGGCAGGGAATAAGAGCCCAGCATTTT,CASSMVKFVGQGIRAQHF
TRBJ2-3,NA,15,once,TRBV7-8,TGTGCCAGCAGCTCCGGGGTTTGGAACACAGATACGCAGTATTTT,CASSSGVWNTDTQYF
TRBJ1-2,NA,13,NA,TRBV27,TGTGCCAGCAGTGAGGTTTTTGGCGACGGCTACACCTTC,CASSEVFGDGYTF
TRBJ1-5,NA,14,once,TRBV6-1,TGTGCCAGCAGGGGGGCGGGGGCAAATCAGCCCCAGCATTTT,CASRGAGANQPQHF
TRBJ1-3,NA,17,NA,TRBV5-1,TGCGCCAGCAAATCTTATAATTTGATCTACCCCAGGGACACCATATATTTT,CASKSYNLIYPRDTIYF
TRBJ1-6,NA,15,NA,TRBV6-4,TGTGCCAGCAGATTGGACTGGATTGGTAATTCACCCCTCCACTTT,CASRLDWIGNSPLHF
TRBJ1-4,NA,20,NA,TRBV19,TGTGCCAGTAGCCCTCGTGGCGGGGCAACTCACTTTGCAACTAATGAAAAACTGTTTTTT,CASSPRGGATHFATNEKLFF
TRBJ1-1,NA,11,NA,TRBV10-3,TGTGCCATCAGTGACGGGGGTGAAGCTTTCTTT,CAISDGGEAFF
TRBJ2-2,NA,14,NA,TRBV6-1,TGTGCCAGCAGTTATCACACGAACACCGGGGAGCTGTTTTTT,CASSYHTNTGELFF